This T cell receptor (beta chain) was identified in a study of regulatory T cells in long-lasting Graves disease. The V gene's germline CDR1 is MDHEN and CDR2 SYDVKM. V shed 5 bases and J 10 bases; nucleotides not matched to a gene: 14. This CDR3 has 15 residues. This clonotype has at least ten counts. Indicated time point: newly diagnosed GD, antithyroid drugs for less than 3 months. The TCR library was prepared using RNA isolated from PBMCs. Arm-PCR of CDR3 regions and iRepertoire HTBI primers were used to build TCR beta libraries. TCRdb passed the multiplex PCR reads through MiXCR, listing each CDR3 protein once. This sample carries 550,000 to 600,000 distinct CDR3 sequences, roughly a sixth of them seen once, and the ten largest clones take 12%. This sample was shared with a second study, whose subject was T cells in Graves' hyperthyroidism and ophthalmopathy.

The chain employs TRBV28 and TRBJ2-1; 7 bases are shared with TRBD1. The sequence was obtained from a young man with Graves disease. The sample here was peripheral blood mononuclear cells (PBMCs), taken at new diagnosis, from a patient treated with antithyroid drugs. Here the CDR3 DNA reads TGTGCCAGCAGTCCCCAGGGGGAGAGCGTCGCCGAGCAGTTCTTC. Its translation is CASSPQGESVAEQFF.